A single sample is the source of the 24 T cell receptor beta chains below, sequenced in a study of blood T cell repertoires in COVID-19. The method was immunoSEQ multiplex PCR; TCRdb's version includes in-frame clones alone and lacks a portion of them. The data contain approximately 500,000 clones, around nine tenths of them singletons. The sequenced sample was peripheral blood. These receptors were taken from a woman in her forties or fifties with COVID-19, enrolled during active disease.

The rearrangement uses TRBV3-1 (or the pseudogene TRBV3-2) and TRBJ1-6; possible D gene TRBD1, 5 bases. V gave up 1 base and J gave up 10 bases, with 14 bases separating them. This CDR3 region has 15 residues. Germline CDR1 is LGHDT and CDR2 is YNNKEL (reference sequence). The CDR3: CASSQVDSDGSPLHF. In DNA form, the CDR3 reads TGTGCCAGCAGCCAAGTTGACAGTGACGGCTCACCCCTCCACTTT.

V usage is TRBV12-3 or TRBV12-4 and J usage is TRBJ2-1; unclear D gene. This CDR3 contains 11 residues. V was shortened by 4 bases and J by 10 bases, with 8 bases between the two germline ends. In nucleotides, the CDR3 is TGTGCCAGCAGTTGGGCGACCGAGCAGTTCTTC. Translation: CASSWATEQFF.

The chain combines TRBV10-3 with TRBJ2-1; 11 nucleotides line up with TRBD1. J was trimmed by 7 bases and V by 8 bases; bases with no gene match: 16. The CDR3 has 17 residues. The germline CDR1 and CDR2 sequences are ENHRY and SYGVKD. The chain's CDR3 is CAIAGTGGDPGGNEQFF. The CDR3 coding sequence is TGTGCCATCGCCGGGACAGGGGGGGACCCGGGTGGGAATGAGCAGTTCTTC.

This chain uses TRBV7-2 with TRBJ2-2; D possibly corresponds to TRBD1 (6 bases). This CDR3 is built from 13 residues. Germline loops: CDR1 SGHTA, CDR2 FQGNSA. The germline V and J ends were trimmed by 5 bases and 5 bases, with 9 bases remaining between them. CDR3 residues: CASSDQGTGELFF. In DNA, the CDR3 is TGTGCCAGCAGCGATCAGGGGACCGGGGAGCTGTTTTTT.

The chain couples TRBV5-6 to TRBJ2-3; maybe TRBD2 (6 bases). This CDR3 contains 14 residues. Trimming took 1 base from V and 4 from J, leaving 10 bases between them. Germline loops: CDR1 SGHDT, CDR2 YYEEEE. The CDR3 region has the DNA TGTGCCAGCAGCTTGTTGGAGGGGTCAGATACGCAGTATTTT. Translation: CASSLLEGSDTQYF. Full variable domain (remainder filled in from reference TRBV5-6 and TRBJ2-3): DAGVTQSPTHLIKTRGQQVTLRCSPKSGHDTVSWYQQALGQGPQFIFQYYEEEERQRGNFPDRFSGHQFPNYSSELNVNALLLGDSALYLCASSLLEGSDTQYFGPGTRLTVL.

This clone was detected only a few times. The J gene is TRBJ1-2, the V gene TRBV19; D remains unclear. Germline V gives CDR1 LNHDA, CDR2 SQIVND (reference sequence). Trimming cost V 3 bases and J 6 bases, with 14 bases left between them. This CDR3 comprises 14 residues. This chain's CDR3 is CASSIGGAVDGYTF. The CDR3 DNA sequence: TGTGCCAGTAGTATCGGCGGAGCCGTAGATGGCTACACCTTC.

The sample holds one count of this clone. CDR3 bases: TGTGCCAGCAGCGTCCCCGGCGGGAATGAGCAGTTCTTC. Translated, it gives CASSVPGGNEQFF. J is TRBJ2-1 and V is TRBV9, with D perhaps matching TRBD2 (5 bases). The CDR3 contains 13 residues. Germline lookup yields CDR1 SGDLS and CDR2 YYNGEE. Trimming left V 2 bases short and J 7 bases short, with 10 bases between.

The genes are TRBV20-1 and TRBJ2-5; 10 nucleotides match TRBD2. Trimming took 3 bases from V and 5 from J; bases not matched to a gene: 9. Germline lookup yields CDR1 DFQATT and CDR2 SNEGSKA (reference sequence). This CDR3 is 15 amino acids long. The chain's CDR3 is CSASATSGAGETQYF. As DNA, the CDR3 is TGCAGTGCTAGTGCCACTAGCGGGGCGGGGGAGACCCAGTACTTC.

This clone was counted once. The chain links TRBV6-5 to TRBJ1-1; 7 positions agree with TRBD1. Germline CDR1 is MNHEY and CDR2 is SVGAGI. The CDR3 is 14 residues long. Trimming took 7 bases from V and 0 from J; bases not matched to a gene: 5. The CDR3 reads CASIGRGVNTEAFF. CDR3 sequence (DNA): TGTGCCAGCATCGGCAGGGGGGTGAACACTGAAGCTTTCTTT.

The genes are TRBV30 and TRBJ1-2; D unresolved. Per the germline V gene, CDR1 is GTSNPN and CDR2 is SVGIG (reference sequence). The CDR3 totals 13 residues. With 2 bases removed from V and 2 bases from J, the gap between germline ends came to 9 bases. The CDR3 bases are TGTGCCTGGAGTCCCCTCGTGAACTATGGCTACACCTTC. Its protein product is CAWSPLVNYGYTF. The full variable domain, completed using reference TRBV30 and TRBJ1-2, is SQTIHQWPATLVQPVGSPLSLECTVEGTSNPNLYWYRQAAGRGLQLLFYSVGIGQISSEVPQNLSASRPQDRQFILSSKKLLLSDSGFYLCAWSPLVNYGYTFGSGTRLTVV.

As DNA, the CDR3 is TGTGCCAGCAGCTTATGGGACTTCCAAGAGACCCAGTACTTC. Its protein is CASSLWDFQETQYF. The V and J genes are TRBV7-2 and TRBJ2-5; a weak D match, TRBD2 (6 bases). This CDR3 has 14 amino acids. The germline V gene encodes CDR1 SGHTA and CDR2 FQGNSA. The V gene lost 2 bases and the J gene lost 1 base, with 8 bases spanning the gap. Based on the CDR3 plus reference TRBV7-2 and TRBJ2-5, the full variable domain is GAGVSQSPSNKVTEKGKDVELRCDPISGHTALYWYRQSLGQGLEFLIYFQGNSAPDKSGLPSDRFSAERTGGSVSTLTIQRTQQEDSAVYLCASSLWDFQETQYFGPGTRLLVL.

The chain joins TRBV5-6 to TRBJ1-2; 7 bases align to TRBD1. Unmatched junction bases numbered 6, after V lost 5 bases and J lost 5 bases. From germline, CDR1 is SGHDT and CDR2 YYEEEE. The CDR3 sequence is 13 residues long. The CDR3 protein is CASRPMGQYGYTF. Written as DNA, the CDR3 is TGTGCCAGCAGACCCATGGGACAGTATGGCTACACCTTC.

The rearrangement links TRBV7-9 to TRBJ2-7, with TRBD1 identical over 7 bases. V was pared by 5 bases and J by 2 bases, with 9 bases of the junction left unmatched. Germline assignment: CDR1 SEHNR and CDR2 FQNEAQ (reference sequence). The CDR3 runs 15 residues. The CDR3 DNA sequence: TGTGCCAGCAGCCCCGGACAGGAAAACACCTACGAGCAGTACTTC. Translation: CASSPGQENTYEQYF.

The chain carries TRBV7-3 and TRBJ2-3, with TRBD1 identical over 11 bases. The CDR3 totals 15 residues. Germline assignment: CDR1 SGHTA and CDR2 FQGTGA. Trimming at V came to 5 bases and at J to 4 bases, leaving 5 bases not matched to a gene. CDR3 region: CASSLQGQGADTQYF. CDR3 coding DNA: TGTGCCAGCAGCCTTCAGGGACAGGGGGCAGATACGCAGTATTTT. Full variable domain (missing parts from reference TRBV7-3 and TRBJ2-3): GAGVSQTPSNKVTEKGKYVELRCDPISGHTALYWYRQSLGQGPEFLIYFQGTGAADDSGLPNDRFFAVRPEGSVSTLKIQRTERGDSAVYLCASSLQGQGADTQYFGPGTRLTVL.

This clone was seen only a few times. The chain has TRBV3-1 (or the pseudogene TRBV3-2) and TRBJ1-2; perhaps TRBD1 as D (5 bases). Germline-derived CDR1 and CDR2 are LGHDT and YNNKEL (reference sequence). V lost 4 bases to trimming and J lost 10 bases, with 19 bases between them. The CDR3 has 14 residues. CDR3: CASSPRTDGGAYTF. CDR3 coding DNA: TGTGCCAGCAGCCCCCGAACGGACGGTGGGGCCTACACCTTC.

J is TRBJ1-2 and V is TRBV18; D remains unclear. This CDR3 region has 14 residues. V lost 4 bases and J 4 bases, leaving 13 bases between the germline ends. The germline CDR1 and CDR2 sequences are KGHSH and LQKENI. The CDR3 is CASSLEGPFYGYTF. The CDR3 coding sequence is TGTGCCAGCTCACTAGAGGGTCCATTCTATGGCTACACCTTC.

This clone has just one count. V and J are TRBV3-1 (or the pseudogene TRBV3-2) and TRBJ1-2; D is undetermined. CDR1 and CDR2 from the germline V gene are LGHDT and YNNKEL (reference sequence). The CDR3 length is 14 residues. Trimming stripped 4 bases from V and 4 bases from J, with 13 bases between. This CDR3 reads CASSRADSSYGYTF. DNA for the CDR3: TGTGCCAGCAGCCGAGCAGACTCGAGCTATGGCTACACCTTC.

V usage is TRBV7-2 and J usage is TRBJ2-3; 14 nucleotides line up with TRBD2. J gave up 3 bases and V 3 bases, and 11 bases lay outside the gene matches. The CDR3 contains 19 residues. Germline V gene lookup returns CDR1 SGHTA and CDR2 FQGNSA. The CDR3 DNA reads TGTGCCAGCAGCTTGGGACCCCCGGGACTAGCGGGGGAAACAGATACGCAGTATTTT. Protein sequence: CASSLGPPGLAGETDTQYF.

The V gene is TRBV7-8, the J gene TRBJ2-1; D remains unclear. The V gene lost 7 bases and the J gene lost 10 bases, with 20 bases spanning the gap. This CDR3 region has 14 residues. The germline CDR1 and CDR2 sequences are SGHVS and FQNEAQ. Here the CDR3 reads CASTFGVAGPEQFF. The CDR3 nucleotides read TGTGCCAGCACCTTCGGTGTAGCTGGTCCAGAGCAGTTCTTC.

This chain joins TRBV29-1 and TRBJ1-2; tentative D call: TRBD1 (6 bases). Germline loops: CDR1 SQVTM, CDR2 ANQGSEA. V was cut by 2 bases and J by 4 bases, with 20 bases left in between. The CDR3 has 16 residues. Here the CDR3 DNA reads TGCAGCGTTGAATCCCAAAGGGGGGGGCGCTTCTATGGCTACACCTTC. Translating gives CSVESQRGGRFYGYTF.

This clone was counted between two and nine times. CDR3 bases: TGTGCCAGCAGTGACAGGGGTGGCTACACCTTC. This codes for CASSDRGGYTF. This chain links TRBV6-4 with TRBJ1-2, with D maybe TRBD1 (5 bases). The germline CDR1 and CDR2 sequences are MRHNA and SNTAGT. The CDR3 sequence is 11 residues long. Trimming shortened V by 2 bases and J by 7 bases, and 5 bases separated the two germline ends.

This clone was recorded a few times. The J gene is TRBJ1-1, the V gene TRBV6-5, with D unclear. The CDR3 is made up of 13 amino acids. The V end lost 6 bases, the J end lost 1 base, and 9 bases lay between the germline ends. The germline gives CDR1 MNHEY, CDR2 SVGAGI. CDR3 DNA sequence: TGTGCCAGCAGCTCTACTCAGAACACTGAAGCTTTCTTT. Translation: CASSSTQNTEAFF.

CDR3 amino acids: CASSQGLVKGGQPQHF. The CDR3 DNA is TGCGCCAGCAGCCAAGGTCTAGTAAAGGGCGGGCAGCCCCAGCATTTT. The chain is built from TRBV4-1 and TRBJ1-5; D is uncertain. The CDR3 contains 16 residues. Per the germline V gene, CDR1 is MGHRA and CDR2 is YSYEKL. V dropped 1 base and J dropped 7 bases, with 17 bases sitting between them.

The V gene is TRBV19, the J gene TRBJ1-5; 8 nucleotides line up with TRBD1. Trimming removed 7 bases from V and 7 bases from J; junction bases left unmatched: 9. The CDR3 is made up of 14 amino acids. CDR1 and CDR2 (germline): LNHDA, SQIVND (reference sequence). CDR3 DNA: TGTGCCAGTACCATACAGGGGGACGGCCAGCCCCAGCATTTT. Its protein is CASTIQGDGQPQHF.